A single sample is the source of the 26 T cell receptor beta chains below, sequenced in a study of shared clonotypes between healthy human individuals (dated by TCRdb to 2020 to 2022). For the CD8 naive samples, CD45RO-negative cells were positively selected for CCR7, yielding a CD45RA+CCR7+ population from which TemRA cells were excluded. Preparation of the library involved the immunoSEQ multiplex PCR assay. Here the immuneACCESS table is served through TCRdb, limited to in-frame sequences with V and J called. Missing clones are a known gap in these copies; in checked studies unresolved V genes cover under half, and the rest lacks a known reason. For this sample there are about 2 million clones; roughly 94% appear just once. The ten largest clones add up to about 1.1% of the sample. The specimen was naive CD8+ T cells sorted from blood. The cell subset or site label of this sample denotes: CD45RA+CCR7+. Receptor source: a man between 18 and 29 years old in good health.

This chain joins TRBV7-3 and TRBJ2-2, with D tentatively TRBD1 (5 bases). Trimming took 5 bases from V and 5 from J, leaving 12 bases between them. Germline assignment: CDR1 SGHTA and CDR2 FQGTGA. The CDR3 runs to 14 residues. CDR3 coding DNA: TGTGCCAGCAGCCCCGTTGCAGGGACCGGGGAGCTGTTTTTT. Translating gives CASSPVAGTGELFF.

The chain is built from TRBV4-1 and TRBJ2-1; TRBD2 aligns across 11 bases. Germline V CDR1 and CDR2: MGHRA, YSYEKL. V gave up 0 bases and J gave up 5 bases; unmatched junction bases: 6. The CDR3 runs to 17 residues. CDR3 in amino acids: CASSQEATSGANNEQFF. The CDR3 nucleotides are TGCGCCAGCAGCCAAGAAGCGACTAGCGGGGCCAACAATGAGCAGTTCTTC.

This chain connects TRBV6-1 to TRBJ1-5; TRBD1 agrees at 9 bases. CDR1 and CDR2 (germline): MNHNS, SASEGT. V gave up 0 bases and J gave up 3 bases; unmatched junction bases: 9. CDR3 length: 18 residues. The CDR3 DNA sequence: TGTGCCAGCAGTGAAGCGCTACGGACAGGGGCCCTCAATCAGCCCCAGCATTTT. Translating it yields CASSEALRTGALNQPQHF.

The V and J genes are TRBV7-9 and TRBJ2-1, with D perhaps TRBD2 (5 bases). This CDR3 comprises 14 residues. Germline lookup yields CDR1 SEHNR and CDR2 FQNEAQ (reference sequence). The V and J ends lost 5 bases and 5 bases respectively, with 13 bases between them. CDR3 residues: CASSTDSGNNEQFF. DNA of the CDR3: TGTGCCAGCAGCACGGACTCGGGGAACAATGAGCAGTTCTTC.

The gene calls are TRBV5-1 and TRBJ1-1; tentatively, D is TRBD1 (6 bases). V was cut by 3 bases and J by 0 bases, with 12 bases left in between. The CDR3 totals 15 residues. Germline V gene sequence: CDR1 SGHRS, CDR2 YFSETQ. The CDR3 loop is CASSWTEKMNTEAFF. The CDR3 coding sequence is TGCGCCAGCAGCTGGACAGAGAAAATGAACACTGAAGCTTTCTTT.

The DNA of the CDR3 is TGTGCCAGCAGTGACGTCCAGGGCCCCCCGGAGACCCAGTACTTC. Encoded protein: CASSDVQGPPETQYF. V gene TRBV6-1 combines with J gene TRBJ2-5; tentatively, D is TRBD1 (5 bases). Trimming removed 3 bases from V and 5 bases from J, with 16 bases in between. CDR3 size: 15 residues. Germline assignment: CDR1 MNHNS and CDR2 SASEGT.

V gene TRBV7-6 combines with J gene TRBJ2-5, with 9 positions matching TRBD1. The trim removed 6 bases at V and 0 bases at J, leaving 8 bases unmatched. The length of the CDR3 is 16 residues. From germline, CDR1 is SGHVS and CDR2 FNYEAQ. The CDR3 region has the DNA TGTGCCAGCAGTCCGACAGGGGGACCCAACCAAGAGACCCAGTACTTC. Its translation: CASSPTGGPNQETQYF.

The rearrangement links TRBV7-9 to TRBJ2-1; 9 nucleotides agree with TRBD2. The CDR3 covers 17 residues. Per the germline V gene, CDR1 is SEHNR and CDR2 is FQNEAQ (reference sequence). The ends lost 5 bases at V and 10 bases at J; junction bases unmatched: 18. CDR3 region: CASSGISKGRGGSEQFF. The CDR3, as DNA: TGTGCCAGCAGCGGGATCTCTAAGGGGCGGGGGGGCAGCGAGCAGTTCTTC.

The rearrangement links TRBV29-1 to TRBJ2-1, with D perhaps matching TRBD1 (6 bases). CDR1 and CDR2 from the germline V gene are SQVTM and ANQGSEA. The CDR3 has 13 residues. V was shortened by 8 bases and J by 0 bases, with 11 bases between the two germline ends. The CDR3 nucleotides are TGCAGCACAGGGCCCCACTCCTACAATGAGCAGTTCTTC. Translated: CSTGPHSYNEQFF.

CDR3 DNA sequence: TGTGCCAGCAGCCCCAAACCGGGCCAGGGTCGGACGAACACCGGGGAGCTGTTTTTT. It codes for CASSPKPGQGRTNTGELFF. The chain has TRBV7-9 and TRBJ2-2; a possible D gene is TRBD1 (5 bases). V was cut by 5 bases and J by 0 bases, with 22 bases left in between. This CDR3 comprises 19 residues. Germline V CDR1 and CDR2: SEHNR, FQNEAQ (reference sequence).

Of note for this clone: One base separates it from a far larger clone, so it is likely a read error. The chain uses TRBV6-5 and TRBJ1-1; D unresolved. The CDR3 sequence is 12 residues long. Trimming removed 4 bases from V and 1 base from J, with 4 bases in between. Germline loops: CDR1 MNHEY, CDR2 SVGAGI. Written as DNA, the CDR3 is TGTGCCAGCAGTTCCCAGAACACTGAAGCTTTCTTT. Translation: CASSSQNTEAFF.

The chain combines TRBV4-3 with TRBJ2-2; 9 nucleotides match TRBD1. CDR3 length equals 16 residues. Germline V gene data show CDR1 as LGHNA and CDR2 as YSLEER. Trimming removed 1 base from V and 0 bases from J; junction bases left unmatched: 0. CDR3 sequence reads: CASSQGTGANTGELFF. CDR3 sequence (DNA): TGCGCCAGCAGCCAAGGGACAGGGGCGAACACCGGGGAGCTGTTTTTT.

The V gene is TRBV5-6, the J gene TRBJ1-2; no definite D call. CDR3 size: 13 residues. V was clipped by 2 bases and J by 4 bases, with 9 bases between them. Per germline, CDR1 SGHDT and CDR2 YYEEEE. CDR3 protein: CASSFQWAYGYTF. The CDR3 DNA reads as TGTGCCAGCAGCTTCCAGTGGGCCTATGGCTACACCTTC.

The chain links TRBV28 to TRBJ2-7; D remains unclear. This CDR3 spans 12 amino acids. V was trimmed by 7 bases and J by 2 bases, leaving 9 bases between them. Germline V gives CDR1 MDHEN, CDR2 SYDVKM. CDR3 nucleotide sequence: TGTGCCAGCAATAGTCCCGCCTACGAGCAGTACTTC. Its protein product is CASNSPAYEQYF.

The chain is built from TRBV7-2 and TRBJ2-1; tentative D call: TRBD2 (7 bases). This CDR3 spans 19 amino acids. V lost 5 bases and J 7 bases, leaving 30 bases between the germline ends. CDR1 SGHTA and CDR2 FQGNSA come from the germline V gene. The CDR3 sequence is CASSPYKGEGHLGINEQFF. CDR3 nucleotides: TGTGCCAGCAGCCCCTATAAGGGGGAGGGCCACCTTGGGATAAATGAGCAGTTCTTC.

This CDR3 reads CASGVQETQYF. In DNA form, the CDR3 reads TGTGCCTCGGGAGTACAAGAGACCCAGTACTTC. The chain couples TRBV6-1 to TRBJ2-5; TRBD2 is a possible D gene (6 bases). This CDR3 is 11 amino acids long. Germline CDR1 is MNHNS and CDR2 is SASEGT. V lost 11 bases and J 2 bases, leaving 9 bases between the germline ends.

The rearrangement joins TRBV9 to TRBJ2-7, with D hard to call. The CDR3 spans 15 residues. V lost 3 bases and J 6 bases, leaving 19 bases between the germline ends. Per the germline V gene, CDR1 is SGDLS and CDR2 is YYNGEE. The DNA for the CDR3 is TGTGCCAGCAGCGCCTCCGGGTCCTCTTATAGCGAGCAGTACTTC. Protein product: CASSASGSSYSEQYF.

This chain links TRBV4-3 with TRBJ2-2; 10 bases map to TRBD1. The CDR3 length is 17 residues. The germline CDR1 and CDR2 sequences are LGHNA and YSLEER. V dropped 1 base and J dropped 7; count of bases not matched to a gene: 9. The CDR3 sequence: CASSQAATGGFVGELFF. CDR3 coding DNA: TGCGCCAGCAGCCAAGCTGCGACAGGGGGCTTTGTCGGGGAGCTGTTTTTT.

This rearrangement joins TRBV6-5 to TRBJ1-1; the D is unclear. Trimming pared 8 bases from V and 3 bases from J, leaving 10 bases between. The CDR3 is 12 amino acids. Germline V gives CDR1 MNHEY, CDR2 SVGAGI. CDR3 loop: CASGRADTEAFF. CDR3 bases: TGTGCCAGCGGGCGGGCGGACACTGAAGCTTTCTTT.

The chain recombines TRBV2 with TRBJ2-7; D uncertain. Per the germline V gene, CDR1 is SNHLY and CDR2 is FYNNEI. The CDR3 runs to 12 residues. Between the trimmed V and J ends, which lost 10 bases and 3 bases, there was a span of 13 bases. CDR3 in amino acids: CATQGLLYEQYF. The CDR3 DNA reads as TGTGCCACGCAAGGGCTTCTCTACGAGCAGTACTTC.

A single count supports this clone. The chain is built from TRBV28 and TRBJ1-2; D gene ambiguous. Trimming removed 6 bases from V and 6 bases from J, with 17 bases in between. The germline V gene encodes CDR1 MDHEN and CDR2 SYDVKM. This CDR3 region has 14 residues. This CDR3 is CASRLPGSLDGYTF. The CDR3 bases are TGTGCCAGCAGGCTCCCCGGGTCCCTGGATGGCTACACCTTC.

This chain links TRBV6-6 with TRBJ2-3; tentative D call: TRBD2 (6 bases). The V gene lost 8 bases and the J gene lost 4 bases, with 7 bases spanning the gap. The germline V gene has CDR1 MNHNY and CDR2 SVGAGI (reference sequence). The CDR3 is 11 residues long. Here the CDR3 reads CASGLSDTQYF. The CDR3 DNA sequence: TGTGCCAGCGGACTATCAGATACGCAGTATTTT.

V and J are TRBV13 and TRBJ2-7, with 9 nucleotides matching TRBD2. Germline V gives CDR1 PRHDT, CDR2 FYEKMQ (reference sequence). The trim removed 5 bases at V and 0 bases at J, leaving 5 bases unmatched. The CDR3 has 15 residues. Written as DNA, the CDR3 is TGTGCCAGCAGCACCCGGACTAGCGCCTCCTACGAGCAGTACTTC. Translated, it gives CASSTRTSASYEQYF.

The CDR3 coding sequence is TGTGCCACCAGCAGACTATACCGGGACGGGGTCGAGAACACTGAAGCTTTCTTT. Protein product: CATSRLYRDGVENTEAFF. The gene calls are TRBV15 and TRBJ1-1, with TRBD1 as a possible D gene (5 bases). The CDR3 runs to 18 residues. Germline V gene lookup returns CDR1 LNHNV and CDR2 YYDKDF (reference sequence). Trimming cost V 2 bases and J 1 base, with 20 bases left between them.

The chain joins TRBV5-4 to TRBJ2-1; D is possibly TRBD1 (6 bases). V was clipped by 1 base and J by 6 bases, with 11 bases between them. Germline CDR1 is SGHNT and CDR2 is YYREEE (reference sequence). The CDR3 extends over 14 amino acids. For the CDR3, the DNA is TGTGCCAGCAGCTTGACAGGGAACCGCAATGAGCAGTTCTTC. Its protein is CASSLTGNRNEQFF.

The chain combines TRBV4-1 with TRBJ2-7; D is unresolved. V lost 0 bases and J 5 bases, leaving 5 bases between the germline ends. Per the germline V gene, CDR1 is MGHRA and CDR2 is YSYEKL. The CDR3 loop spans 12 amino acids. The DNA of the CDR3 is TGCGCCAGCAGCCAAGACTTCAACGAGCAGTACTTC. Residues: CASSQDFNEQYF.